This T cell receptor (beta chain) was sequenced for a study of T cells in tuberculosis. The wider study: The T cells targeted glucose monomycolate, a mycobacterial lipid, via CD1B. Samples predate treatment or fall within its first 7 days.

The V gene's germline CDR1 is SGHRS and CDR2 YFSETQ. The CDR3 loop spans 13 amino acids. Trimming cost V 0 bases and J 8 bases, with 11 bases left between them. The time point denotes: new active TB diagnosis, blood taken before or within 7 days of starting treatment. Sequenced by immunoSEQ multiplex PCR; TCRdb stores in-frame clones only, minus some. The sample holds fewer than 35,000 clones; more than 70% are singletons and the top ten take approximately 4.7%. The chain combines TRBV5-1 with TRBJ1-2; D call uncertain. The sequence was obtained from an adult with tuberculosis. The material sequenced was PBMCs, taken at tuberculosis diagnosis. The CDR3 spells CASSLELGRGYTF. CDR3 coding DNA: TGCGCCAGCAGCTTGGAACTGGGGAGAGGCTACACCTTC.